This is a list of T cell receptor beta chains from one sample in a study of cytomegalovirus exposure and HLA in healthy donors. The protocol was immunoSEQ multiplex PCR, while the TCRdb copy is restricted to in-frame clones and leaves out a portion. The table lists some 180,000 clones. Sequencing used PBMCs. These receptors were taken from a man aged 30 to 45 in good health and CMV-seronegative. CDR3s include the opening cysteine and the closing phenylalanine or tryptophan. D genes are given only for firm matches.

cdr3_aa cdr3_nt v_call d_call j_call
CASSEALGSEQYF TGTGCCAGCAGTGAAGCGCTCGGGAGCGAGCAGTACTTC TRBV6-1 . TRBJ2-7
CASRGLGPGELFF TGTGCCAGTAGAGGACTAGGCCCCGGGGAGCTGTTTTTT TRBV19 TRBD2 TRBJ2-2
CSVTGLAGGGTQYF TGCAGCGTCACGGGACTAGCGGGAGGTGGAACGCAGTATTTT TRBV29-1 TRBD2 TRBJ2-3
CASSKPGQGSWYF TGTGCCAGCAGTAAACCGGGACAGGGGTCTTGGTACTTC TRBV6-6 TRBD1 TRBJ2-7
CASSTRGTYNEQFF TGTGCCAGCAGTACCAGGGGAACCTACAATGAGCAGTTCTTC TRBV2 . TRBJ2-1
CASSLLTDNSPLHF TGTGCCAGCAGCTTATTAACAGATAATTCACCCCTCCACTTT TRBV7-9 . TRBJ1-6
CASSRTIGGTGVGNTIYF TGTGCCAGCAGCCGTACCATTGGAGGGACAGGGGTTGGAAACACCATATATTTT TRBV7-2 TRBD1 TRBJ1-3
CASSLLGPFDTQYF TGTGCCAGCAGTCTCCTGGGGCCATTTGATACGCAGTATTTT TRBV28 . TRBJ2-3
CAISESDWSYEQYF TGTGCCATCAGTGAGTCTGACTGGTCCTACGAGCAGTACTTC TRBV10-3 . TRBJ2-7
CASSLGGLAGAEETQYF TGTGCCAGCAGCTTGGGTGGTCTAGCGGGAGCAGAAGAGACCCAGTACTTC TRBV5-6 TRBD2 TRBJ2-5
CASSFGGSGELFF TGTGCCAGCAGCTTTGGAGGGTCCGGGGAGCTGTTTTTT TRBV5-6 . TRBJ2-2
CASSAGAEGLGYTF TGTGCCAGCAGCGCGGGGGCAGAAGGTCTTGGCTACACCTTC TRBV7-9 . TRBJ1-2
CASTSSGLEQFF TGTGCCAGTACCAGCTCAGGTCTTGAGCAGTTCTTC TRBV19 . TRBJ2-1
CASSPRGRGGWGYTF TGTGCCAGCAGCCCCCGCGGCAGGGGAGGGTGGGGCTACACCTTC TRBV7-2 . TRBJ1-2
CAISDPELIYGYTF TGTGCCATCAGTGACCCCGAGCTGATCTATGGCTACACCTTC TRBV10-3 . TRBJ1-2
CASILGQNTDTQYF TGTGCCAGCATCCTTGGACAGAACACAGATACGCAGTATTTT TRBV6-6 . TRBJ2-3
CASSLADRAYGYTF TGCGCCAGCAGCTTGGCCGACAGGGCATATGGCTACACCTTC TRBV5-1 TRBD1 TRBJ1-2
CASSTAGTAAEAFF TGTGCCAGCTCAACTGCCGGGACAGCGGCTGAAGCTTTCTTT TRBV18 TRBD1 TRBJ1-1
CASSLESGGPADTQYF TGTGCCAGCAGCTTAGAATCGGGGGGGCCAGCAGATACGCAGTATTTT TRBV13 TRBD2 TRBJ2-3
CASRPVDRGATEAFF TGCGCCAGCAGGCCCGTCGACAGGGGCGCCACTGAAGCTTTCTTT TRBV5-1 TRBD1 TRBJ1-1
CAWSDHYTGTSGYNEQFF TGTGCCTGGAGTGACCACTACACCGGGACTAGCGGATACAATGAGCAGTTCTTC TRBV30 TRBD2 TRBJ2-1
CASSPLAGFPETQYF TGTGCCAGCTCACCCCTCGCGGGATTCCCAGAGACCCAGTACTTC TRBV28 . TRBJ2-5
CASSYSGEAFF TGTGCCAGCAGTTATAGCGGCGAAGCTTTCTTT TRBV6-6 . TRBJ1-1
CASSPGLRSGANVLTF TGTGCCAGCAGCCCAGGACTGCGATCTGGGGCCAACGTCCTGACTTTC TRBV7-6 . TRBJ2-6
CASRGNRDVNQPQHF TGTGCCAGTAGGGGAAACAGGGACGTCAATCAGCCCCAGCATTTT TRBV19 . TRBJ1-5
CAIRTGTGGIGELFF TGTGCCATCAGAACCGGGACAGGGGGGATCGGGGAGCTGTTTTTT TRBV10-3 TRBD1 TRBJ2-2
CASSQAFRGSEQFF TGCGCCAGCAGCCAGGCGTTCCGGGGATCCGAGCAGTTCTTC TRBV4-3 . TRBJ2-1
CASSSQSGGTYGYTF TGTGCCAGCAGCTCTCAGAGTGGAGGCACCTATGGCTACACCTTC TRBV5-4 . TRBJ1-2
CASSPYAGTGGDYEQYF TGTGCCAGCTCACCATATGCCGGGACAGGGGGCGACTACGAGCAGTACTTC TRBV18 TRBD1 TRBJ2-7
CASSPGQGWEKLFF TGTGCCAGTTCTCCGGGACAGGGGTGGGAAAAACTGTTTTTT TRBV27 TRBD1 TRBJ1-4
CASSPPTGQAYEQYF TGTGCCAGCTCACCACCGACAGGGCAAGCCTACGAGCAGTACTTC TRBV18 TRBD1 TRBJ2-7
CASSSPTGRETQYF TGTGCCAGCAGCTCGCCGACAGGGAGAGAGACCCAGTACTTC TRBV5-6 TRBD1 TRBJ2-5
CASSVAGRGGADTQYF TGTGCCAGCAGCGTAGCTGGACGGGGGGGTGCAGATACGCAGTATTTT TRBV9 TRBD2 TRBJ2-3
CASSTGDRNYEQYF TGTGCCAGCAGTACAGGGGACCGTAACTACGAGCAGTACTTC TRBV25-1 TRBD1 TRBJ2-7
CASSLVGGARNTEAFF TGCGCCAGCAGCTTGGTCGGGGGGGCGCGGAACACTGAAGCTTTCTTT TRBV5-1 . TRBJ1-1
CASSASLGLLQFF TGCGCCAGCAGCGCATCACTAGGATTGTTGCAGTTCTTC TRBV5-1 . TRBJ2-1
CASSPTALPGASSYNSPLHF TGTGCCAGCAGCCCCACAGCTCTCCCAGGGGCTAGCTCCTATAATTCACCCCTCCACTTT TRBV4-2 . TRBJ1-6
CASSPGGAEAFF TGTGCCAGCAGCCCAGGGGGAGCTGAAGCTTTCTTT TRBV7-9 TRBD1 TRBJ1-1
CASRRKGETYEQYF TGTGCCAGTAGACGCAAGGGGGAGACCTACGAGCAGTACTTC TRBV19 . TRBJ2-7
CSVGLAETQYF TGCAGCGTTGGACTAGCGGAGACCCAGTACTTC TRBV29-1 TRBD2 TRBJ2-5
CASSQSIVQSYTEAFF TGTGCCAGCAGCCAGTCGATAGTACAGAGCTACACTGAAGCTTTCTTT TRBV4-2 . TRBJ1-1
CASSLTGQGQYEQYF TGTGCCAGCAGCTTGACGGGACAGGGTCAATACGAGCAGTACTTC TRBV5-6 TRBD1 TRBJ2-7
CASTQGGANTEAFF TGTGCCAGCACCCAAGGGGGGGCGAACACTGAAGCTTTCTTT TRBV6-5 . TRBJ1-1